The 14 T cell receptor beta chains below come from one sample, sequenced in a study of vaccination and CD4 T cells after COVID-19. Cultured CD4+ T cell DNA was sequenced using the Oncomine TCR Beta short-read assay. TCRdb re-called the PCR reads with MiXCR, one entry per CDR3 protein. The sample consists of about 22,000 distinct CDR3 sequences, 46% of them appearing once. Their recognized antigens are unknown. Indicated time point: late sampling 161 to 241 days after vaccination in a few convalescent patients. Stated treatment: approximately 9-day PBMC culture with coronavirus spike peptide pools or control peptides (ViraFEST assay). The source was CD4+ T cells from blood, cultured in vitro, collected about 7 months after SARS-CoV-2 vaccination. The receptors shown here come from a human donor who had recovered from COVID-19.

The chain has TRBV20-1 and TRBJ2-1; the D gene is possibly TRBD2 (6 bases). Germline CDR1 and CDR2: DFQATT and SNEGSKA (reference sequence). The CDR3 runs to 13 residues. Between the trimmed V and J ends, which lost 1 base and 10 bases, there was a span of 14 bases. CDR3 sequence reads: CSARGPLSGEQFF. The CDR3 DNA reads as TGCAGTGCTAGAGGCCCCTTGAGCGGGGAGCAGTTCTTC.

The chain carries TRBV7-9 and TRBJ1-2; D call uncertain. Germline-derived CDR1 and CDR2 are SEHNR and FQNEAQ (reference sequence). The CDR3 loop spans 12 amino acids. With 5 bases removed from V and 4 bases from J, the gap between germline ends came to 8 bases. The DNA of the CDR3 is TGTGCCAGCAGCCCCAAGTCCTATGGCTACACCTTC. Translating gives CASSPKSYGYTF.

This clonotype occurred a few times. CDR3 DNA: TGTGCCAGTAGTATAGCAGGGGGGAACACTGAAGCTTTCTTT. This codes for CASSIAGGNTEAFF. The rearrangement joins TRBV19 to TRBJ1-1; 7 bases align to TRBD1. Germline V gene sequence: CDR1 LNHDA, CDR2 SQIVND (reference sequence). The trim removed 1 base at V and 1 base at J, leaving 0 bases unmatched. The CDR3 is 14 amino acids.

This clonotype was detected a few times. This rearrangement joins TRBV6-5 to TRBJ2-7; D may be TRBD1 (6 bases). Trimming left V 1 base short and J 13 bases short, with 17 bases between. The CDR3 has 13 amino acids. Germline V gene lookup returns CDR1 MNHEY and CDR2 SVGAGI. This chain's CDR3 is CASSYCTGCGEYF. CDR3 bases: TGTGCCAGCAGTTACTGCACAGGGTGTGGCGAATACTTC.

V and J are TRBV7-3 and TRBJ2-5; TRBD1 agrees at 7 bases. Germline V gives CDR1 SGHTA, CDR2 FQGTGA. Trimming at V came to 5 bases and at J to 6 bases, leaving 6 bases not matched to a gene. CDR3 length equals 13 residues. The CDR3 bases are TGTGCCAGCAGCCGCGACAGGGAGCAGACCCAGTACTTC. Its translation is CASSRDREQTQYF.

CDR3 loop: CATSRGTSAQETQYF. In nucleotides, the CDR3 is TGTGCCACCAGCAGAGGGACTAGCGCCCAAGAGACCCAGTACTTC. The chain has TRBV15 and TRBJ2-5; 9 positions match TRBD2. V lost 1 base, J lost 1 base, and 1 base stayed unmatched. CDR1 is LNHNV, CDR2 YYDKDF, per germline (reference sequence). The CDR3 covers 15 residues.

This rearrangement joins TRBV30 to TRBJ2-5, with TRBD2 identical over 8 bases. Trimming cost V 2 bases and J 5 bases; bases outside gene matches: 1. CDR1 and CDR2 from the germline V gene are GTSNPN and SVGIG (reference sequence). The CDR3 sequence is 12 residues long. CDR3 in amino acids: CAWSTGGETQYF. For the CDR3, the DNA is TGTGCCTGGAGTACGGGGGGGGAGACCCAGTACTTC. The entire variable domain, with the rest obtained from reference TRBV30 and TRBJ2-5, is as follows: SQTIHQWPATLVQPVGSPLSLECTVEGTSNPNLYWYRQAAGRGLQLLFYSVGIGQISSEVPQNLSASRPQDRQFILSSKKLLLSDSGFYLCAWSTGGETQYFGPGTRLLVL.

By share, this clonotype counts as large. The chain couples TRBV27 to TRBJ2-7; 8 nucleotides line up with TRBD1. V gave up 4 bases and J gave up 5 bases; unmatched junction bases: 10. CDR3 length: 15 amino acids. CDR1 and CDR2 from the germline V gene are MNHEY and SMNVEV (reference sequence). CDR3: CASSSPTTGVDEQYF. In DNA, the CDR3 is TGTGCCAGCAGTTCCCCAACGACAGGGGTCGACGAGCAGTACTTC.

In its sample, this clonotype was seen a few times. The V call is TRBV19, the J call TRBJ1-2; D perhaps matches TRBD1 (6 bases). This CDR3 is 13 amino acids long. Germline V CDR1 and CDR2: LNHDA, SQIVND (reference sequence). V lost 3 bases to trimming and J lost 4 bases, with 9 bases between them. This CDR3 reads CASSIGGLYGYTF. Here the CDR3 DNA reads TGTGCCAGTAGTATTGGGGGGCTCTATGGCTACACCTTC.

V gene TRBV27 combines with J gene TRBJ1-2; D perhaps matches TRBD1 (5 bases). This CDR3 contains 13 residues. The V end was cut by 2 bases, the J end by 5 bases, with 9 bases between. Germline CDR1 reads MNHEY; CDR2 reads SMNVEV (reference sequence). Written as DNA, the CDR3 is TGTGCCAGCAGTTTAGAGGGGTATTATGGCTACACCTTC. Amino acid sequence: CASSLEGYYGYTF.

The V gene is TRBV7-3, the J gene TRBJ2-3; D possibly corresponds to TRBD2 (6 bases). The germline V and J ends were trimmed by 2 bases and 7 bases, with 22 bases remaining between them. CDR1 is SGHTA and CDR2 is FQGTGA in the germline V gene. This CDR3 has 17 amino acids. CDR3 nucleotides: TGTGCCAGCAGCTTAGGTGGGGGGACGGCTCCGGGGCATACGCAGTATTTT. Its translation is CASSLGGGTAPGHTQYF.

The chain carries TRBV10-3 and TRBJ1-5, with unresolved D. CDR1 is ENHRY, CDR2 SYGVKD, per germline. The V end was cut by 10 bases, the J end by 5 bases, with 12 bases between. CDR3 length equals 12 residues. The CDR3 DNA sequence: TGTGCCACTAGAGGTGGGGATCAGCCCCAGCATTTT. Protein product: CATRGGDQPQHF.

The V gene is TRBV6-2 or TRBV6-3, the J gene TRBJ2-7, with 7 bases fitting TRBD1. Germline trimming cut 2 bases from V and 0 bases from J; bases unmatched to any gene: 4. This CDR3 region has 15 residues. Germline assignment: CDR1 MNHEY and CDR2 SVGEGT. This chain's CDR3 is CASSYLGGSSYEQYF. The DNA for the CDR3 is TGTGCCAGCAGTTACCTAGGGGGCTCCTCCTACGAGCAGTACTTC.

This sequence joins TRBV27 and TRBJ2-5, with D perhaps matching TRBD2 (6 bases). V lost 7 bases and J 4 bases, leaving 16 bases between the germline ends. Looked up from germline, CDR1 is MNHEY and CDR2 is SMNVEV (reference sequence). This CDR3 has 14 amino acids. The CDR3 sequence is CASNRGSGGETQYF. CDR3 bases: TGTGCCAGCAATAGGGGTAGCGGAGGAGAGACCCAGTACTTC.